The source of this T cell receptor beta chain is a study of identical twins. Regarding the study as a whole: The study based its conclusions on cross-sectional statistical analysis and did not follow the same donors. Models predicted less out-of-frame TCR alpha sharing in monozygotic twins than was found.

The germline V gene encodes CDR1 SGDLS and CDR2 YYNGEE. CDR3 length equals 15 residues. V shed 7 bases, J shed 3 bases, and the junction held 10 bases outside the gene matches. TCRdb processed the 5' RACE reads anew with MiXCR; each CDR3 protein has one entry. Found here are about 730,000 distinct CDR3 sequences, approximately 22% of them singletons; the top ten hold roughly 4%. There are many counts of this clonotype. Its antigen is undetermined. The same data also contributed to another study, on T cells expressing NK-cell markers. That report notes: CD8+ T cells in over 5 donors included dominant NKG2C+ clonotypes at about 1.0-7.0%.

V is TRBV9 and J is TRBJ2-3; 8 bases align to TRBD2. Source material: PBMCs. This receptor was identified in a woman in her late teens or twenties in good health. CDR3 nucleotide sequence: TGTGCCAGCGCTTCTTCCCCTAGCGGGACAGATACGCAGTATTTT. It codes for CASASSPSGTDTQYF.